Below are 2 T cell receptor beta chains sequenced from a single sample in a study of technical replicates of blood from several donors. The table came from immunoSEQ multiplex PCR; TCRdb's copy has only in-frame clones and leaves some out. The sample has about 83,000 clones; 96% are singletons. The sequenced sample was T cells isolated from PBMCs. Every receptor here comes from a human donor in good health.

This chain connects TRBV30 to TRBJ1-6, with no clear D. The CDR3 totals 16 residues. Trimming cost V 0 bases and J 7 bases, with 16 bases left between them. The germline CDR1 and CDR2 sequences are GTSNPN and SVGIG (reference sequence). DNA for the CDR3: TGTGCCTGGAGTGTACACAGCCCAATGTTGAATTCACCCCTCCACTTT. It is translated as CAWSVHSPMLNSPLHF. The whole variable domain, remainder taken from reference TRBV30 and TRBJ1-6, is SQTIHQWPATLVQPVGSPLSLECTVEGTSNPNLYWYRQAAGRGLQLLFYSVGIGQISSEVPQNLSASRPQDRQFILSSKKLLLSDSGFYLCAWSVHSPMLNSPLHFGNGTRLTVT.

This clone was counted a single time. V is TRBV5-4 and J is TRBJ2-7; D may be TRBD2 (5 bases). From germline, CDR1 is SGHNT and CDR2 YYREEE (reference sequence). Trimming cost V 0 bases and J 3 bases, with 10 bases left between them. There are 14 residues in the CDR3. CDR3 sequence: CASSLDRDRYEQYF. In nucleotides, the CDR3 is TGTGCCAGCAGCTTGGATCGGGATCGCTACGAGCAGTACTTC. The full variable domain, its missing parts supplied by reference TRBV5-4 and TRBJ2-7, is ETGVTQSPTHLIKTRGQQVTLRCSSQSGHNTVSWYQQALGQGPQFIFQYYREEENGRGNFPPRFSGLQFPNYSSELNVNALELDDSALYLCASSLDRDRYEQYFGPGTRLTVT.